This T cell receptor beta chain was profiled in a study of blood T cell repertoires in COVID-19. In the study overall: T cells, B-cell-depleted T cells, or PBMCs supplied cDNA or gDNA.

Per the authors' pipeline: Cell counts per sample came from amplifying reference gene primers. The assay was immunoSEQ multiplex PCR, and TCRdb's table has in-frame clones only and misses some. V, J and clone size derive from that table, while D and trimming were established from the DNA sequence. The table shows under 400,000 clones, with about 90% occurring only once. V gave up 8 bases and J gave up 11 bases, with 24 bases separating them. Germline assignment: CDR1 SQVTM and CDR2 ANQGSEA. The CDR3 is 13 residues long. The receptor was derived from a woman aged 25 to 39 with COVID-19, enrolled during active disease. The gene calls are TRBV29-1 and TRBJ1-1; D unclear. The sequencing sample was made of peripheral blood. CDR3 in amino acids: CSFRVFGPKEAFF. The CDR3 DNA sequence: TGCAGCTTCCGGGTCTTCGGTCCGAAAGAGGCTTTCTTT.